The present T cell receptor beta chain was sequenced within a study of cytomegalovirus exposure and HLA in healthy donors. Study-level results: Associated with HLA alleles at 0.05 false discovery rate in a later analysis were about 17,000 TCR beta sequences. Reports credit the classifier with highly specific, highly sensitive diagnosis of cytomegalovirus status.

V lost 3 bases, J lost 1 base, and 4 bases stayed unmatched. Germline assignment: CDR1 LNHDA and CDR2 SQIVND (reference sequence). CDR3 length: 16 residues. Note on this clone: Its antigen is still unknown.

The PCR ran on 60 Vbeta and 13 Jbeta primers. Some clones are missing from TCRdb's copy, which holds only in-frame ones; the method was immunoSEQ multiplex PCR. In the table there are about 150,000 clones, roughly three quarters of which are singletons. Sequenced material: PBMCs. The receptor comes from a man aged 30 to 45 in good health and CMV-seronegative. The chain uses TRBV19 and TRBJ1-5; 9 nucleotides agree with TRBD1. CDR3 amino acids: CASSMTGGRSNQPQHF. The CDR3 DNA sequence: TGTGCCAGTAGTATGACAGGGGGAAGGAGCAATCAGCCCCAGCATTTT. The full variable domain, in which reference TRBV19 and TRBJ1-5 provide the parts outside the CDR3, is DGGITQSPKYLFRKEGQNVTLSCEQNLNHDAMYWYRQDPGQGLRLIYYSQIVNDFQKGDIAEGYSVSREKKESFPLTVTSAQKNPTAFYLCASSMTGGRSNQPQHFGDGTRLSIL.